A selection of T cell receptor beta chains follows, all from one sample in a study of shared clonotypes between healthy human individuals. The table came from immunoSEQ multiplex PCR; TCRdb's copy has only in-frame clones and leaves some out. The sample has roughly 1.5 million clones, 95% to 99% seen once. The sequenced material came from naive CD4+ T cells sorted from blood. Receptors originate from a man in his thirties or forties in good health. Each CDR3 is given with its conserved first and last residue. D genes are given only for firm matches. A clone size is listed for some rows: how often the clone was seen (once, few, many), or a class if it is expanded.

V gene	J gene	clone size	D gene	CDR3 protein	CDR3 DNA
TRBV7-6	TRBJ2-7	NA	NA	CASSYGSGGRGHYEQYF	TGTGCCAGCAGCTACGGCAGCGGGGGTAGGGGGCACTACGAGCAGTACTTC
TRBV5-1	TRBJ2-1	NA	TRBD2	CASSFGSGAYNEQFF	TGCGCCAGCAGCTTCGGTAGCGGGGCCTACAATGAGCAGTTCTTC
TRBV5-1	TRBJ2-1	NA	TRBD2	CASSLAVLADSYNEQFF	TGCGCCAGCAGCTTGGCGGTACTAGCGGACTCCTACAATGAGCAGTTCTTC
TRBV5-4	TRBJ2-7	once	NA	CASSPGGFRGEQYF	TGTGCCAGCAGCCCTGGTGGCTTTAGGGGAGAGCAGTACTTC
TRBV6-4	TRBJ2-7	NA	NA	CASSEGLQGYEQYF	TGTGCCAGCAGTGAGGGGCTCCAGGGCTACGAGCAGTACTTC
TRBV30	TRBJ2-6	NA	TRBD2	CAWSESGRLSGANVLTF	TGTGCCTGGAGTGAAAGCGGGAGACTCTCTGGGGCCAACGTCCTGACTTTC
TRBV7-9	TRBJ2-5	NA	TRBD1	CASSFPGTGGETQYF	TGTGCCAGCAGCTTCCCCGGGACAGGGGGAGAGACCCAGTACTTC
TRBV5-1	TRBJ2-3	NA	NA	CASSLDPSTDTQYF	TGCGCCAGCAGCTTGGATCCTAGCACAGATACGCAGTATTTT
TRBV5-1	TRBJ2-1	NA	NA	CASSLGQLPDNEQFF	TGCGCCAGCAGCCTAGGACAATTGCCCGACAATGAGCAGTTCTTC
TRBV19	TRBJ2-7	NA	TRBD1	CASSSTPGQLDYEQYF	TGTGCCAGTAGTTCCACCCCGGGACAGCTGGACTACGAGCAGTACTTC
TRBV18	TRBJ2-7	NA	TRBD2	CASSPRGTSGPYEQYF	TGTGCCAGCTCACCACGGGGGACTAGCGGGCCCTACGAGCAGTACTTC
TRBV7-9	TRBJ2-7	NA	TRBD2	CASSLASGRTHSYEQYF	TGTGCCAGCAGCTTGGCTAGCGGGAGGACCCACTCCTACGAGCAGTACTTC
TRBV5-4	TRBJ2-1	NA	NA	CASSQERGTYNEQFF	TGTGCCAGCAGCCAGGAAAGGGGGACCTACAATGAGCAGTTCTTC
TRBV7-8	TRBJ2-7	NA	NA	CASSLGEWRGYEQYF	TGTGCCAGCAGCTTAGGGGAGTGGAGGGGGTACGAGCAGTACTTC
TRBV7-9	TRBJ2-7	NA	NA	CASSLGLGNEQYF	TGTGCCAGCAGCTTAGGTCTAGGGAACGAGCAGTACTTC
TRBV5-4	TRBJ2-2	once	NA	CASSLASPRTGELFF	TGTGCCAGCAGCTTGGCCAGCCCCCGCACCGGGGAGCTGTTTTTT
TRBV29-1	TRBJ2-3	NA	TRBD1	CSVDRAGTDTQYF	TGCAGCGTGGACAGGGCGGGCACAGATACGCAGTATTTT
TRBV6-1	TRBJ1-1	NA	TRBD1	CASSEETGTEAFF	TGTGCCAGCAGTGAGGAGACAGGGACTGAAGCTTTCTTT
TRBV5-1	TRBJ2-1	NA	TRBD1	CASSSTGTGNEQFF	TGCGCCAGCAGCTCGACCGGGACAGGCAATGAGCAGTTCTTC
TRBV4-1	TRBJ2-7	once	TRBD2	CASSQGYGTRTEQYF	TGCGCCAGCAGCCAAGGGTACGGGACTAGAACCGAGCAGTACTTC
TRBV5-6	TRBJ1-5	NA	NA	CASSLDRGNSNQPQHF	TGTGCCAGCAGCTTGGACCGAGGAAATAGCAATCAGCCCCAGCATTTT
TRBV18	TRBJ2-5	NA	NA	CASSPLGTPQETQYF	TGTGCCAGCTCACCGCTGGGGACACCCCAAGAGACCCAGTACTTC
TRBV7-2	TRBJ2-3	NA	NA	CASSSPGTQYF	TGTGCCAGCAGCTCCCCCGGTACGCAGTATTTT
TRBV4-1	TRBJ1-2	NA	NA	CASSQMGVYGYTF	TGCGCCAGCAGCCAAATGGGGGTCTATGGCTACACCTTC
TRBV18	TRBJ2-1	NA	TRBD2	CASSLLAGTYNEQFF	TGTGCCAGCTCACTACTAGCGGGCACATACAATGAGCAGTTCTTC
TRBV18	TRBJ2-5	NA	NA	CASSHWETQYF	TGTGCCAGCTCACATTGGGAGACCCAGTACTTC
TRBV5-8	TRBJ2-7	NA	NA	CASSNRGEQYF	TGTGCCAGCAGTAACAGAGGTGAGCAGTACTTC
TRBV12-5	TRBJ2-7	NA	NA	CASEGDEQYF	TGTGCTAGTGAAGGGGACGAGCAGTACTTC
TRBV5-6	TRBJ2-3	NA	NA	CASSFRGAPDTQYF	TGTGCCAGCAGCTTTCGGGGGGCCCCGGATACGCAGTATTTT
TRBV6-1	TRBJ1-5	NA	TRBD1	CASGLDRGQPQHF	TGTGCCAGCGGATTAGACAGGGGCCAGCCCCAGCATTTT
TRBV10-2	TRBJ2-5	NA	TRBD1	CASRKTGVDQETQYF	TGCGCCAGCAGAAAGACAGGGGTCGACCAAGAGACCCAGTACTTC
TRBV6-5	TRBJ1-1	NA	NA	CASTVLGGRRGEAFF	TGTGCCAGCACCGTACTGGGGGGGCGGAGGGGTGAAGCTTTCTTT
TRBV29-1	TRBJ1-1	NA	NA	CSVERPEAFF	TGCAGCGTTGAACGTCCGGAGGCTTTCTTT
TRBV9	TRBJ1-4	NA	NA	CASSFRPGGPGGATNEKLFF	TGTGCCAGCAGCTTCAGACCGGGGGGACCCGGAGGGGCAACTAATGAAAAACTGTTTTTT
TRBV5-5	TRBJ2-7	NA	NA	CASSLVGGPVPSYEQYF	TGTGCCAGCAGCTTGGTAGGCGGGCCTGTCCCGTCTTACGAGCAGTACTTC
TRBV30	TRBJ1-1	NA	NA	CAWTSGGAHTEAFF	TGTGCCTGGACCTCTGGAGGGGCCCACACTGAAGCTTTCTTT
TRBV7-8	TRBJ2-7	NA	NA	CASSPHRDRSYEQYF	TGTGCCAGCAGCCCACACAGGGACCGCTCCTACGAGCAGTACTTC
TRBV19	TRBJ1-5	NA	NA	CASSTLGQFGNQPQHF	TGTGCCAGTAGTACTCTTGGACAGTTTGGCAATCAGCCCCAGCATTTT
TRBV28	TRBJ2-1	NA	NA	CASSLLGYNEQFF	TGTGCCAGCAGTTTGCTAGGGTACAATGAGCAGTTCTTC
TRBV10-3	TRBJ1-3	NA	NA	CAIKGSGNTIYF	TGTGCCATCAAGGGCTCTGGAAACACCATATATTTT
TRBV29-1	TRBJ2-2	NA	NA	CSADRLNTGELFF	TGCAGCGCCGACAGGCTGAACACCGGGGAGCTGTTTTTT